The clone carrying this T cell receptor beta chain showed up many times. This entry is derived from a study of T cells in Graves' hyperthyroidism and ophthalmopathy. Study-wide context: Any treatment followed the collection of peripheral blood at initial diagnosis.

Using RNA transcripts as the source, TCR beta CDR3 regions were amplified. With the HTBI primer set, the TCR CDR3 went through a first round of RT-PCR. Via MiXCR, TCRdb re-called the multiplex PCR reads, giving one row per CDR3 protein. The sample carries 350,000 or so distinct CDR3 sequences, 18% recorded once. This CDR3 spans 16 amino acids. V lost 0 bases, J lost 4 bases, and 15 bases lay in between. Germline loops: CDR1 LNHNV, CDR2 YYDKDF (reference sequence). This TCR came from a woman between 35 and 50 years old with Graves' ophthalmopathy. The chain joins TRBV15 to TRBJ1-2; D is undetermined. Specimen: blood. CDR3 DNA: TGTGCCACCAGCAGAGATTATTCCCAAATGGGCTATGGCTACACCTTC. This codes for CATSRDYSQMGYGYTF.